These T cell receptor beta chains were read from a single sample in a study of response to subunit inactivated influenza vaccine. TCRdb independently ran MiXCR on the RT-PCR reads; one entry per CDR3 protein. The data show 500,000 to 600,000 distinct CDR3 sequences, 16% seen once. The starting material was CD4+ T cells sorted from PBMCs, obtained about 24 months after vaccination. All receptors derive from a man aged 50-75 years who received an inactivated influenza vaccine. Each CDR3 is given with its conserved first and last residue. D genes are given only for firm matches. Clone sizes are given selectively: once, few, many, or a class where the clone is expanded.

clone_size j_call d_call v_call cdr3_nt cdr3_aa
few TRBJ1-2 NA TRBV24-1 TGTGCCACCAGTCGGGGACCGAACTATGGCTACACCTTC CATSRGPNYGYTF
NA TRBJ1-2 NA TRBV18 TGTGCCAGCTCACCACCGGCCCTTTGGGCACAGGATACTAACTATGGCTACACCTTC CASSPPALWAQDTNYGYTF
few TRBJ2-1 TRBD2 TRBV20-1 TGCAGTCCGGGGACTAGCGGGAGGTACAATGAGCAGTTCTTC CSPGTSGRYNEQFF
NA TRBJ2-5 NA TRBV9 TGTGCCAGCAGCGTAGCGAGCGCAGGCCACCAAGAGACCCAGTACTTC CASSVASAGHQETQYF
NA TRBJ2-1 NA TRBV13 TGTGCCAGCAGCGCACTAGTTCTTCCCCACAATGAGCAGTTCTTC CASSALVLPHNEQFF
NA TRBJ2-1 NA TRBV28 TGTGCCAGCATACTAGGGGGGGGCCCCTCCTACAATGAGCAGTTCTTC CASILGGGPSYNEQFF
NA TRBJ1-5 NA TRBV4-1 TGCGCCAGCAGCCAAGTGGGGCGGGGCAGGGACGTTTCTCAGCCCCAGCATTTT CASSQVGRGRDVSQPQHF
few TRBJ2-1 NA TRBV7-9 TGTGCCAGCAGCTTAGTAGGGGACATTGAGCAGTTCTTC CASSLVGDIEQFF
few TRBJ2-3 TRBD1 TRBV25-1 TGTGCCAGCAGCAGGGGGACAGGGATTAGCACAGATACGCAGTATTTT CASSRGTGISTDTQYF
few TRBJ2-2 NA TRBV6-2/TRBV6-3 TGTGCCAGCAGTTACGGACGGTACACCGGGGAGCTGTTTTTT CASSYGRYTGELFF
few TRBJ2-1 NA TRBV20-1 TGCAGTGCTAGTCTCGTAGCGGAGCAGTTCTTC CSASLVAEQFF
few TRBJ2-6 NA TRBV12-3/TRBV12-4 TGTGCCAGCAGCAAAACTGGGGCCAACGTCCTGACTTTC CASSKTGANVLTF
few TRBJ1-1 NA TRBV6-1 TGTGCCAGCAGGGGCCGGGGCATGAACACTGAAGCTTTCTTT CASRGRGMNTEAFF
NA TRBJ2-7 NA TRBV4-2 TGTGCCAGCAGCCAACTCGCGCAGGGATCCGAGCAGTACTTC CASSQLAQGSEQYF
few TRBJ1-4 NA TRBV6-5 TGTGCCAGCAGTTACTCAGCAGGGACTAATGAAAAACTGTTTTTT CASSYSAGTNEKLFF
many TRBJ2-7 NA TRBV12-3/TRBV12-4 TGTGCCAGCAGCGGCTCCTACGAGCAGTACTTC CASSGSYEQYF
few TRBJ2-7 NA TRBV7-2 TGTGCCAGCAGCCCTGAGCTCACCTACGAGCAGTACTTC CASSPELTYEQYF
NA TRBJ2-1 NA TRBV11-3 TGTGCCAGCAGCTTAGAAGGGGGGCAAAATGAGCAGTTCTTC CASSLEGGQNEQFF
NA TRBJ2-3 TRBD2 TRBV20-1 TGCAGTGCTTCTCTGACTAGCGGGAAAACAGATACGCAGTATTTT CSASLTSGKTDTQYF
NA TRBJ1-4 NA TRBV9 TGTGCCAGCAGCGTAGCGGCAGGGACCACGGAAAAACTGTTTTTT CASSVAAGTTEKLFF
NA TRBJ2-4 NA TRBV3-1 TGTGCCAGCAGCCAAGAGGCTAGATTAAACATTCAGTACTTC CASSQEARLNIQYF
few TRBJ2-5 TRBD1 TRBV7-6 TGTGCCAGCAGCCCCCCGACAGGGGGAGAAGAGACCCAGTACTTC CASSPPTGGEETQYF
NA TRBJ2-1 NA TRBV20-1 TGCAGTGCTAGAGATCCCAAAAGTTTGAGTGAGCAGTTCTTC CSARDPKSLSEQFF
few TRBJ1-1 TRBD1 TRBV7-9 TGTGCCAGCAGCACCCGGACAGGGCCCACTGAAGCTTTCTTT CASSTRTGPTEAFF
few TRBJ2-1 NA TRBV12-3/TRBV12-4 TGTGCCAGCAGTTGGACTTTTGGTGAGCAGTTCTTC CASSWTFGEQFF
NA TRBJ1-1 NA TRBV6-1 TGTGCCAGCAGCTGGGAGAGGAACACTGAAGCTTTCTTT CASSWERNTEAFF
NA TRBJ2-2 NA TRBV6-5 TGTGCCAGCAGTTCCCCGGGGCGGAGATACACCGGGGAGCTGTTTTTT CASSSPGRRYTGELFF
NA TRBJ1-5 TRBD1 TRBV6-1 TGTGCCAGCAGATCGACAGGGGTGGGTAGCAATCAGCCCCAGCATTTT CASRSTGVGSNQPQHF
NA TRBJ2-1 NA TRBV15 TGTGCCACCAGCACCTCCTACAATGAGCAGTTCTTC CATSTSYNEQFF
NA TRBJ2-7 TRBD2 TRBV9 TGTGCCAGCAGCCCGGGACTAGCGGGAACCGAGCAGTACTTC CASSPGLAGTEQYF
few TRBJ2-1 NA TRBV28 TGTGCCAGCAGCTCCCCCACAGGCCCTAGCAATGAGCAGTTCTTC CASSSPTGPSNEQFF
NA TRBJ2-2 NA TRBV12-3/TRBV12-4 TGTGCCAGCAGGGTGGCCCTAGGGTACGCCGGGGAGCTGTTTTTT CASRVALGYAGELFF
few TRBJ2-1 NA TRBV7-2 TGTGCCAGCAGCTTAGCGAGGCAATCCTACAATGAGCAGTTCTTC CASSLARQSYNEQFF
once TRBJ2-3 TRBD1 TRBV20-1 TGCAGTGCTAGAGGTCGGGACAGGGGTTTTACAGATACGCAGTATTTT CSARGRDRGFTDTQYF
NA TRBJ2-5 NA TRBV7-3 TGTGCCAGCAGCTTAATGGGTAACGAAGCGAAGACCCAGTACTTC CASSLMGNEAKTQYF
NA TRBJ1-2 TRBD1 TRBV28 TGTGCCAGCAGTCCTCGGGACAGACCCCATCTTGGCTACACCTTC CASSPRDRPHLGYTF
few TRBJ2-2 TRBD1 TRBV11-1 TGTGCCAGCAGCCCCAGGGGGTTCGGCACCGGGGAGCTGTTTTTT CASSPRGFGTGELFF
NA TRBJ2-5 TRBD1 TRBV28 TGTGCCAGCAGACAAAACAGGGGGCATACACAAGAGACCCAGTACTTC CASRQNRGHTQETQYF
NA TRBJ1-3 NA TRBV9 TGTGCCAGCAGCGTAGAGATCGTAGGGCCTGGAAACACCATATATTTT CASSVEIVGPGNTIYF
few TRBJ2-5 TRBD1 TRBV10-3 TGTGCCATCAGTGAGCCGACAGGGGTTGGGACCCAGTACTTC CAISEPTGVGTQYF
NA TRBJ2-5 TRBD2 TRBV10-3 TGTGCCATCAGTGATTCGGGGGGTAGGGAGACCCAGTACTTC CAISDSGGRETQYF
NA TRBJ2-7 TRBD1 TRBV29-1 TGCAGCGTTACCCAACAGGGGTCCCTCTACGAGCAGTACTTC CSVTQQGSLYEQYF
NA TRBJ2-7 TRBD1 TRBV7-2 TGTGCCAGCAGCGCGGGACAGGGGTCTGGGCTCTACGAGCAGTACTTC CASSAGQGSGLYEQYF
NA TRBJ2-7 TRBD1 TRBV20-1 TGCAGCCCAGCAACAGGGGGCCACGAGCAGTACTTC CSPATGGHEQYF
NA TRBJ2-7 TRBD2 TRBV20-1 TGCAGTGCTAGACTAGCGGGATACTACGAGCAGTACTTC CSARLAGYYEQYF
many TRBJ1-5 NA TRBV4-1 TGCGCCAGCAGCCAAGGTTTTTGGGATCAGCCCCAGCATTTT CASSQGFWDQPQHF
many TRBJ2-3 NA TRBV15 TGTGCCACCAGCAGCCTACTAAGGACCGAATCGAGAAATACGCAGTATTTT CATSSLLRTESRNTQYF
NA TRBJ2-2 NA TRBV10-3 TGTGCCATCAGTGAGTCTTCGCCTAGAAACACCGGGGAGCTGTTTTTT CAISESSPRNTGELFF
NA TRBJ2-3 NA TRBV20-1 TGCAGTGCTAGTGCGGGTGGGAGACATACGTATACGCAGTATTTT CSASAGGRHTYTQYF
few TRBJ1-5 NA TRBV5-6 TGTGCCAGCAGCTTGGCAGGGGCCGATCAGCCCCAGCATTTT CASSLAGADQPQHF
few TRBJ2-1 TRBD2 TRBV24-1 TGTGCCACCAGTGAGACTAGCGGATCAAGATATGAGCAGTTCTTC CATSETSGSRYEQFF
many TRBJ2-3 TRBD1 TRBV12-3/TRBV12-4 TGTGCCAGCACCCCGGGACAGCACACAGATACGCAGTATTTT CASTPGQHTDTQYF
NA TRBJ2-7 NA TRBV6-2/TRBV6-3 TGTGCCAGCAGCCGCGTAATCTTGCAGTACTTC CASSRVILQYF
NA TRBJ1-5 NA TRBV28 TGTGCCAGCAGTTTAGACGGGCCAGCCAGGGCCCATTTT CASSLDGPARAHF
NA TRBJ1-5 NA TRBV5-8 TGTGCCAGCAGCTTGGGGACATATGAAAATCAGCCCCAGCATTTT CASSLGTYENQPQHF
NA TRBJ1-5 NA TRBV12-3/TRBV12-4 TGTGCCAGCAGTTTAGTTTCCGGGGGCAGTCAGCCCCAGCATTTT CASSLVSGGSQPQHF
many TRBJ2-5 NA TRBV3-1 TGTGCCAGCAGCCCCGGAGGGTTGGGGCGAGAGACCCAGTACTTC CASSPGGLGRETQYF
many TRBJ2-7 NA TRBV18 TGTGCCAGCTCACCGGGAGAACCCTACGAGCAGTACTTC CASSPGEPYEQYF
few TRBJ2-1 NA TRBV11-2 TGTGCCAGCAGCTTAGGGATCGGCCCCTACAATGAGCAGTTCTTC CASSLGIGPYNEQFF